The next 21 T cell receptor beta chains were all read from a single sample in a study of human T cells and chemical hapten exposure listed by TCRdb under 2021. Explained via the paper, the time point label denotes: patch test 1, 2 weeks after DPC sensitization. In light of the paper, this sample's treatment or condition label describes: therapeutic diphenylcyclopropenone sensitization with weekly scalp DPC. Unfractionated whole blood was collected in Tempus Blood RNA tubes, and total RNA was extracted from that blood. Receptor libraries were prepared by RACE. Sequencing was performed on a NextSeq 500. Using fastp trimming at Q25 and MiXCR clonotype assembly, TCRdb reanalyzed the public sequencing data and kept in-frame beta chains. Each entry merges the rows of one CDR3 protein and shows their most common DNA and genes. This sample gives under 60,000 distinct CDR3 sequences in total; approximately 10% of them show up just once. 1.8% of the sample lies in the top ten.

The sequenced sample was whole blood, obtained in connection with sensitization to the hapten diphenylcyclopropenone (DPC). Every receptor here comes from a woman in her thirties or forties with alopecia areata. Some clones in this sample may be carry-over from other donors' samples.

This clonotype was found a few times. This rearrangement joins TRBV20-1 to TRBJ2-4, with 9 bases lining up with TRBD1. CDR1 and CDR2 (germline): DFQATT, SNEGSKA (reference sequence). V lost 2 bases to trimming and J lost 1 base; unmatched junction nucleotides: 9. The CDR3 loop spans 17 amino acids. The CDR3, as DNA: TGCAGTGCTAGACATTCGACAGGGGGTTTGGCCAAAAACATTCAGTACTTC. It specifies CSARHSTGGLAKNIQYF.

Comments on this clonotype: Being one base from a much bigger clone, this may be a read error. The rearrangement joins TRBV7-6 to TRBJ1-1, with a tentative D call TRBD1 (6 bases). Germline CDR1 SGHVS, CDR2 FNYEAQ. The V gene lost 5 bases and the J gene lost 3 bases, with 13 bases spanning the gap. The CDR3 extends over 14 amino acids. The CDR3: CASSRDTVDTEAFF. The CDR3 bases are TGTGCCAGCAGCCGGGACACCGTGGACACTGAAGCTTTCTTT.

The chain recombines TRBV29-1 with TRBJ2-5; a weak D match, TRBD2 (5 bases). This CDR3 has 13 amino acids. CDR1 is SQVTM, CDR2 ANQGSEA, per germline. Trimming removed 7 bases at V and 1 base at J, with 13 bases between. The CDR3 spells CSEHRGTQETQYF. The CDR3 region has the DNA TGCAGCGAGCACCGGGGAACCCAAGAGACCCAGTACTTC.

In its sample, this clonotype was seen many times. The chain joins TRBV10-3 to TRBJ1-1; D not certain. The CDR3 runs 12 residues. Germline V gene data show CDR1 as ENHRY and CDR2 as SYGVKD. Trimming removed 8 bases at V and 8 bases at J, with 15 bases between. CDR3 nucleotides: TGTGCCATCGGTCCCGCCGTCGGGGAAGCTTTCTTT. Residues: CAIGPAVGEAFF.

About this clonotype itself: A much larger clone lies a single base off, so this may be a read error. The chain couples TRBV7-9 to TRBJ2-1, with a possible D match to TRBD2 (5 bases). The CDR3 sequence is 11 residues long. V dropped 8 bases and J dropped 9 bases, with 11 bases sitting between them. Germline CDR1 SEHNR, CDR2 FQNEAQ (reference sequence). The CDR3 reads CASGPLVEQFF. The CDR3, as DNA: TGTGCCAGCGGCCCACTAGTTGAGCAGTTCTTC.

This clonotype was recorded many times. The chain has TRBV28 and TRBJ2-2; D not resolved. V was trimmed by 5 bases and J by 4 bases, leaving 11 bases between them. The CDR3 has 14 residues. The germline CDR1 and CDR2 sequences are MDHEN and SYDVKM. The CDR3 is CASSRFGVTGELFF. The CDR3 DNA reads TGTGCCAGCAGTCGGTTCGGTGTCACCGGGGAGCTGTTTTTT. Looking up the rest from reference TRBV28 and TRBJ2-2 gives the full variable domain: DVKVTQSSRYLVKRTGEKVFLECVQDMDHENMFWYRQDPGLGLRLIYFSYDVKMKEKGDIPEGYSVSREKKERFSLILESASTNQTSMYLCASSRFGVTGELFFGEGSRLTVL.

The rearrangement links TRBV27 to TRBJ1-2; D ambiguous. From germline, CDR1 is MNHEY and CDR2 SMNVEV (reference sequence). The CDR3 extends over 13 amino acids. The V end was cut by 3 bases, the J end by 8 bases, with 13 bases between. The CDR3 sequence is CASSFAGGLGYTF. The CDR3 nucleotides are TGTGCCAGCAGTTTCGCGGGAGGGTTAGGCTACACCTTC.

This clonotype was observed a handful of times. The rearrangement uses TRBV29-1 and TRBJ1-2; perhaps TRBD1 as D (6 bases). V was clipped by 2 bases and J by 7 bases, with 11 bases between them. The length of the CDR3 is 12 residues. Per germline, CDR1 SQVTM and CDR2 ANQGSEA. This chain's CDR3 is CSVERAGVGYTF. Here the CDR3 DNA reads TGCAGCGTTGAACGGGCAGGGGTTGGCTACACCTTC.

In this sample, this clonotype turned up a few times. V gene TRBV2 combines with J gene TRBJ2-1; D not certain. This CDR3 has 14 amino acids. Germline CDR1 and CDR2: SNHLY and FYNNEI. V lost 2 bases, J lost 4 bases, and 9 bases lay in between. CDR3 DNA sequence: TGTGCCAGCAGTGAACCCGGCCTATACAATGAGCAGTTCTTC. Translated, it gives CASSEPGLYNEQFF.

This clonotype has ten or more counts. This rearrangement joins TRBV28 to TRBJ1-1; D perhaps matches TRBD1 (6 bases). This CDR3 comprises 13 residues. V shed 6 bases and J shed 5 bases, with 13 bases lying between them. In germline, CDR1 is MDHEN, CDR2 SYDVKM. CDR3 in DNA: TGTGCCAGCAGCACCTACAGGGCAACTGAAGCTTTCTTT. It encodes CASSTYRATEAFF.

This clonotype has more than one count but fewer than ten. V gene TRBV5-6 combines with J gene TRBJ1-4, with a possible D match to TRBD1 (5 bases). The CDR3 runs to 17 residues. V was cut by 4 bases and J by 0 bases, with 16 bases left in between. Germline V gene sequence: CDR1 SGHDT, CDR2 YYEEEE. In nucleotides, the CDR3 is TGTGCCAGCAGCGGGGCCCCACAAGCAGCAACTAATGAAAAACTGTTTTTT. Protein: CASSGAPQAATNEKLFF.

This clonotype appeared many times. J is TRBJ1-6 and V is TRBV11-2; D ambiguous. The CDR3 has 17 amino acids. Looked up from germline, CDR1 is SGHAT and CDR2 is FQNNGV. Trimming shortened V by 3 bases and J by 0 bases, and 12 bases separated the two germline ends. CDR3 in amino acids: CASSFGDWSSYNSPLHF. CDR3 coding DNA: TGTGCCAGCAGCTTTGGGGATTGGAGCTCCTATAATTCACCCCTCCACTTT.

The J gene is TRBJ2-6, the V gene TRBV6-5; 7 bases are shared with TRBD1. This CDR3 has 17 amino acids. Germline V CDR1 and CDR2: MNHEY, SVGAGI. Germline trimming cut 6 bases from V and 0 bases from J; bases unmatched to any gene: 8. CDR3 loop: CASSRQGTSSGANVLTF. CDR3 coding DNA: TGTGCCAGCAGCAGACAGGGAACCAGCTCTGGGGCCAACGTCCTGACTTTC.

Many counts were recorded for this clonotype. The genes are TRBV20-1 and TRBJ2-7, with TRBD2 as a possible D gene (5 bases). CDR3 size: 15 residues. The germline V gene has CDR1 DFQATT and CDR2 SNEGSKA (reference sequence). V lost 5 bases and J 2 bases, leaving 19 bases between the germline ends. Here the CDR3 DNA reads TGCAGTGCTCTCTCGGGTGCCGGGAATCCCTACGAGCAGTACTTC. Translating it yields CSALSGAGNPYEQYF.

J is TRBJ2-7 and V is TRBV7-8, with D tentatively TRBD1 or TRBD2 (5 bases each). CDR1 is SGHVS and CDR2 is FQNEAQ in the germline V gene. V lost 1 base to trimming and J lost 7 bases, with 11 bases between them. CDR3 length: 13 residues. CDR3 region: CASSLVGDGEQYF. CDR3 sequence (DNA): TGTGCCAGCAGCTTAGTTGGGGACGGGGAGCAGTACTTC.

As for this clonotype: The junction and the germline gene differ at one end; a read error may be behind it. The rearrangement links TRBV3-1 to TRBJ2-1; D is possibly TRBD1 or TRBD2 (5 bases each). The CDR3 loop spans 17 amino acids. CDR1 is LGHDT and CDR2 is YNNKEL in the germline V gene (reference sequence). DNA of the CDR3: TGTGCCAGCAACCAAGATCGGGTACTAGGGGTTGACAATGAGCAGTTCTTC. Protein product: CASNQDRVLGVDNEQFF.

This clonotype appeared many times. The J gene is TRBJ1-5, the V gene TRBV20-1, with no clear D. V lost 5 bases to trimming and J lost 0 bases, with 5 bases between them. Germline assignment: CDR1 DFQATT and CDR2 SNEGSKA (reference sequence). The CDR3 contains 12 residues. The CDR3 sequence is CSAQTSNQPQHF. The CDR3 DNA sequence: TGCAGTGCTCAAACTAGCAATCAGCCCCAGCATTTT.

This clonotype was seen more than once but under ten times. The V call is TRBV12-3 or TRBV12-4, the J call TRBJ2-7; TRBD2 matches 9 bases. This CDR3 spans 18 amino acids. Germline trimming cut 5 bases from V and 2 bases from J; bases unmatched to any gene: 16. The CDR3 sequence is CASSPAPGLAASPYEQYF. The CDR3 DNA follows: TGTGCCAGCAGTCCCGCGCCGGGACTAGCTGCTTCGCCCTACGAGCAGTACTTC.

The CDR3, as DNA: TGTGCCAGCAGCTTAGACGGGGGCCCTACCTACGAGCAGTACTTC. Encoded protein: CASSLDGGPTYEQYF. The rearrangement uses TRBV11-2 and TRBJ2-7; the D gene could be TRBD1 or TRBD2 (6 bases each). The V and J ends lost 0 bases and 2 bases respectively, with 11 bases between them. Germline loops: CDR1 SGHAT, CDR2 FQNNGV. The length of the CDR3 is 15 residues.

This clonotype was counted ten times or more. The V gene is TRBV9, the J gene TRBJ2-3, with 10 bases lining up with TRBD2. Per germline, CDR1 SGDLS and CDR2 YYNGEE. V lost 2 bases and J lost 6; bases outside the gene matches: 9. This CDR3 comprises 16 residues. The chain's CDR3 is CASSVPASGGRDTQYF. In DNA form, the CDR3 reads TGTGCCAGCAGCGTCCCTGCTAGCGGGGGCAGGGATACGCAGTATTTT.

As to this clonotype: At one of its ends the junction is not consistent with the germline gene, which may arise from a read error. J is TRBJ2-5 and V is TRBV20-1; possibly TRBD2 for D (6 bases). The CDR3 spans 14 residues. Germline V gene lookup returns CDR1 DFQATT and CDR2 SNEGSKA (reference sequence). As DNA, the CDR3 is TGCAGTGCCAGAGTCGGAGGGGTGGGAGAGACCCAGTACTTC. Translating gives CSARVGGVGETQYF.